This entry features one T cell receptor beta chain sequence. Per the germline V gene, CDR1 is SGHTS and CDR2 is YDEGEE. Trimming removed 4 bases from V and 7 bases from J, with 15 bases in between. The CDR3 loop spans 14 amino acids. RNA extraction was followed by reverse transcription into cDNA, which acted as the sequencing template. Some clones are missing from TCRdb's copy, which holds only in-frame ones; the method was immunoSEQ multiplex PCR. The table has 150,000 to 200,000 clones, around three fifths seen once. These data are taken from a study of CD8+ T cells in alopecia areata. Study-wide background: The protocol delivered tofacitinib for 6 to 18 months, then withdrew it for 6 months.

The sequencing here drew on CD4+ T cells sorted from blood, taken at week 0. The rearrangement joins TRBV5-8 to TRBJ2-1; D is possibly TRBD2 (7 bases). This TCR derives from a human donor with alopecia areata. CDR3 sequence (DNA): TGTGCCAGCAGCCGGACTAGAAGGGGGAATGAGCAGTTCTTC. As protein: CASSRTRRGNEQFF.